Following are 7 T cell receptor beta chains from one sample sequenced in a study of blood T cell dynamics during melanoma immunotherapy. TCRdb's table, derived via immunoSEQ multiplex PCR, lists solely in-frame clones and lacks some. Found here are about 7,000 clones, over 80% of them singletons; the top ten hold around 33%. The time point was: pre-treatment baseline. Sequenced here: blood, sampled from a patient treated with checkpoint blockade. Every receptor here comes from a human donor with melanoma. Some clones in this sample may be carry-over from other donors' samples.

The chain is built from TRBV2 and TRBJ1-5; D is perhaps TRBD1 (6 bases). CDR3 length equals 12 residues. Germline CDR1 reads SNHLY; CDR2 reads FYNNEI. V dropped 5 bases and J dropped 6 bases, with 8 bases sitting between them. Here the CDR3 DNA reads TGTGCCAGCAGTACAGGGTCTCAGCCCCAGCATTTT. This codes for CASSTGSQPQHF.

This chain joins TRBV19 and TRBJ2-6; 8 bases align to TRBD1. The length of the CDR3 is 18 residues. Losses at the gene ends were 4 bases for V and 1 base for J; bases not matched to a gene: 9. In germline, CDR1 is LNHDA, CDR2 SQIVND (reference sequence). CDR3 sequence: CASSNSAGGISGANVLTF. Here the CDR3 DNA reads TGTGCCAGTAGTAACAGCGCAGGGGGCATATCTGGGGCCAACGTCCTGACTTTC.

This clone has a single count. The CDR3 bases are TGTGCCAGCACCCCCCCGGGGGAGGGTGTAAAGACCGGGGAGCTGTTTTTT. Protein sequence: CASTPPGEGVKTGELFF. The rearrangement uses TRBV21-1 and TRBJ2-2; TRBD2 is the table's D call, not checked against the DNA. TRBV21-1 is a pseudogene locus. The CDR3 length is 17 residues.

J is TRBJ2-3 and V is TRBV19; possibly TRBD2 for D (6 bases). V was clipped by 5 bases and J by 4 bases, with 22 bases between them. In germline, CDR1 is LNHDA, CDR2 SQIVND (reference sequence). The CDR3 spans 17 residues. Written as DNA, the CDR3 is TGTGCCAGTAGTGACCCCCGTCCATCAAGACTAGCAGATACGCAGTATTTT. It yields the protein CASSDPRPSRLADTQYF.

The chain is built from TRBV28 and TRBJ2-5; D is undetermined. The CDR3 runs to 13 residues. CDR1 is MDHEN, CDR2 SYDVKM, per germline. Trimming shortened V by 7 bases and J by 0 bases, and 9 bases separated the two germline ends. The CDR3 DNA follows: TGTGCCAGCAAAAAGGAGTACCAAGAGACCCAGTACTTC. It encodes CASKKEYQETQYF.

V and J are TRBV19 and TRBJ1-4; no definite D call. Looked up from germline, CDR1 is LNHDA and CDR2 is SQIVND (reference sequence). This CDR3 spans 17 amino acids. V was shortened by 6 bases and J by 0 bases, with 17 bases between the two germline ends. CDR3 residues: CASRNVLSTPTNEKLFF. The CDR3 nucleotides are TGTGCCAGTAGAAATGTTCTGAGTACACCAACTAATGAAAAACTGTTTTTT.

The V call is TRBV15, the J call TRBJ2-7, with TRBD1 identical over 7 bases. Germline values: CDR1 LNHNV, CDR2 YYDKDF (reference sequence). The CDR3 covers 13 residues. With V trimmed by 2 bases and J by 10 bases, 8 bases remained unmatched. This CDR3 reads CATSRLRTGLQYF. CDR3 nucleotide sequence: TGTGCCACCAGCAGACTTCGGACAGGCCTTCAGTACTTC.